Below are 19 T cell receptor beta chains sequenced from a single sample in a study of blood T cell repertoires in COVID-19. Data came from immunoSEQ multiplex PCR; TCRdb stores just in-frame clones and leaves some out. The table shows around 180,000 clones, with about four fifths occurring only once. Sequenced material: PBMCs or T cells enriched from blood (not recorded which). These receptor sequences come from a man aged 45-60 years who had recovered from COVID-19.

The chain is built from TRBV7-8 and TRBJ2-1; 11 bases line up with TRBD1. Germline V CDR1 and CDR2: SGHVS, FQNEAQ. Trimming at V came to 3 bases and at J to 3 bases, leaving 1 base not matched to a gene. The CDR3 totals 15 residues. The CDR3, as DNA: TGTGCCAGCAGCTTCGGGACAGGGGGCTACAATGAGCAGTTCTTC. It codes for CASSFGTGGYNEQFF.

This clone was seen once. This chain links TRBV7-9 with TRBJ1-6; the match to TRBD1 covers 7 bases. V trimming: 5 bases; J trimming: 8 bases; junction bases outside the gene matches: 9. The CDR3 has 15 residues. The V gene's germline CDR1 is SEHNR and CDR2 FQNEAQ (reference sequence). The CDR3 here is CASSLRQGMDSPLHF. CDR3 in DNA: TGTGCCAGCAGCCTCCGACAGGGAATGGATTCACCCCTCCACTTT.

The chain is built from TRBV4-3 and TRBJ2-6; D call uncertain. The CDR3 runs 17 residues. Germline assignment: CDR1 LGHNA and CDR2 YSLEER. V lost 5 bases and J lost 0, with 14 bases in between. CDR3 nucleotide sequence: TGCGCCAGCAGCTACCGTCCGGTTACCTCTGGGGCCAACGTCCTGACTTTC. It yields the protein CASSYRPVTSGANVLTF.

In this sample, this clone turned up once. Distinct nucleotide sequences in the sample also encode this CDR3. J is TRBJ2-5 and V is TRBV12-3 or TRBV12-4, with 7 bases that match TRBD1. The CDR3 runs to 13 residues. Trimming at V came to 5 bases and at J to 2 bases, leaving 2 bases not matched to a gene. Here the CDR3 DNA reads TGTGCCAGCAGTCGGGACAGACAAGAGACCCAGTACTTC. This gives the protein CASSRDRQETQYF.

This sequence joins TRBV5-1 and TRBJ1-1; D may be TRBD1 (6 bases). Germline lookup yields CDR1 SGHRS and CDR2 YFSETQ. The CDR3 spans 13 residues. V dropped 7 bases and J dropped 1 base, with 11 bases sitting between them. In nucleotides, the CDR3 is TGCGCCAGCGGGGGACATTCGAACACTGAAGCTTTCTTT. As protein: CASGGHSNTEAFF.

This clone was found a few times. The CDR3 nucleotides read TGTGCCAGCAGCCCCGGGACAGGGGTCTACAATGAGCAGTTCTTC. This translates into CASSPGTGVYNEQFF. The rearrangement joins TRBV3-1 (or the pseudogene TRBV3-2) to TRBJ2-1; 10 bases are a match to TRBD1. With V trimmed by 4 bases and J by 3 bases, 3 bases remained unmatched. The germline V gene encodes CDR1 LGHDT and CDR2 YNNKEL (reference sequence). This CDR3 spans 15 amino acids.

The genes are TRBV6-5 and TRBJ1-2, with D hard to call. Looked up from germline, CDR1 is MNHEY and CDR2 is SVGAGI. Trimming pared 7 bases from V and 5 bases from J, leaving 11 bases between. The CDR3 spans 12 residues. CDR3 in DNA: TGTGCCAGCACCGAATCCGGGTATGGCTACACCTTC. This sequence encodes CASTESGYGYTF.

The chain joins TRBV9 to TRBJ2-3; D may be TRBD2 (6 bases). Germline values: CDR1 SGDLS, CDR2 YYNGEE. The germline V and J ends were trimmed by 0 bases and 3 bases, with 11 bases remaining between them. CDR3 size: 15 residues. In nucleotides, the CDR3 is TGTGCCAGCAGCGTAGAAGGGGCGGGGACAGATACGCAGTATTTT. Translated: CASSVEGAGTDTQYF.

The chain joins TRBV6-5 to TRBJ1-5; D is unresolved. In germline, CDR1 is MNHEY, CDR2 SVGAGI. The CDR3 totals 15 residues. Trimming shortened V by 7 bases and J by 3 bases, and 16 bases separated the two germline ends. The CDR3 sequence: CASTSTHDLNQPQHF. The CDR3 DNA follows: TGTGCCAGCACCTCCACACATGATCTCAATCAGCCCCAGCATTTT.

The chain carries TRBV5-1 and TRBJ2-7; 9 bases are shared with TRBD2. Germline CDR1 and CDR2: SGHRS and YFSETQ. V was pared by 2 bases and J by 1 base, with 1 base of the junction left unmatched. The CDR3 is 14 residues long. CDR3 nucleotide sequence: TGCGCCAGCAGCTTCACTAGCGGGTCCTACGAGCAGTACTTC. Protein sequence: CASSFTSGSYEQYF.

The J gene is TRBJ2-3, the V gene TRBV7-2; D call uncertain. Germline V gene sequence: CDR1 SGHTA, CDR2 FQGNSA. V lost 1 base and J lost 1, with 18 bases in between. The CDR3 runs 18 residues. The chain's CDR3 is CASSLVPVRSWGTDTQYF. CDR3 in DNA: TGTGCCAGCAGCTTAGTTCCCGTTCGGAGTTGGGGCACAGATACGCAGTATTTT. Full variable domain (missing parts from reference TRBV7-2 and TRBJ2-3): GAGVSQSPSNKVTEKGKDVELRCDPISGHTALYWYRQSLGQGLEFLIYFQGNSAPDKSGLPSDRFSAERTGGSVSTLTIQRTQQEDSAVYLCASSLVPVRSWGTDTQYFGPGTRLTVL.

The CDR3 DNA reads as TGTGCCAGCAGCGCCACCGGGAGCGGTGGGATGGTTGAGCAGTTCTTC. It codes for CASSATGSGGMVEQFF. The chain recombines TRBV9 with TRBJ2-1; a weak D match, TRBD2 (6 bases). The CDR3 totals 16 residues. Germline-derived CDR1 and CDR2 are SGDLS and YYNGEE. The V end lost 3 bases, the J end lost 9 bases, and 22 bases lay between the germline ends. The whole variable domain, remainder taken from reference TRBV9 and TRBJ2-1, is DSGVTQTPKHLITATGQRVTLRCSPRSGDLSVYWYQQSLDQGLQFLIQYYNGEERAKGNILERFSAQQFPDLHSELNLSSLELGDSALYFCASSATGSGGMVEQFFGPGTRLTVL.

This clone was seen a single time. The chain has TRBV29-1 and TRBJ1-4; D not certain. CDR1 is SQVTM and CDR2 is ANQGSEA in the germline V gene. This CDR3 comprises 14 residues. V lost 0 bases to trimming and J lost 5 bases, with 10 bases between them. The CDR3 nucleotides are TGCAGCGTTGAAGAGGCGGGAAGGAATGAAAAACTGTTTTTT. Translation: CSVEEAGRNEKLFF.

The rearrangement links TRBV7-2 to TRBJ1-1; D unclear. The V gene lost 5 bases and the J gene lost 1 base, with 14 bases spanning the gap. The germline gives CDR1 SGHTA, CDR2 FQGNSA. This CDR3 comprises 15 residues. The CDR3 spells CASSPQAQKNTEAFF. The CDR3 region has the DNA TGTGCCAGCAGCCCCCAGGCGCAGAAGAACACTGAAGCTTTCTTT.

The rearrangement links TRBV12-3 or TRBV12-4 to TRBJ1-6; no firm D call. V shed 3 bases and J shed 10 bases, with 10 bases lying between them. The CDR3 is 13 amino acids. The CDR3 loop reads CASSFGGRSPLHF. The CDR3 coding sequence is TGTGCCAGCAGTTTTGGAGGGAGATCACCCCTCCACTTT.

The V and J genes are TRBV7-9 and TRBJ1-3; 7 bases map to TRBD1. The CDR3 spans 16 residues. V gave up 6 bases and J gave up 3 bases; unmatched junction bases: 11. Germline loops: CDR1 SEHNR, CDR2 FQNEAQ (reference sequence). The DNA for the CDR3 is TGTGCCAGCAGTATCACCTGGACAGGCATTGGAAACACCATATATTTT. Translating gives CASSITWTGIGNTIYF.

V is TRBV24-1 and J is TRBJ1-3; D unclear. Per germline, CDR1 KGHDR and CDR2 SFDVKD. The germline V and J ends were trimmed by 9 bases and 4 bases, with 6 bases remaining between them. The CDR3 has 11 residues. The CDR3 coding sequence is TGTGCCACCGAAGCCGGAAACACCATATATTTT. Its protein is CATEAGNTIYF.

The chain couples TRBV7-6 to TRBJ1-1; 9 bases fit TRBD1. V gave up 5 bases and J gave up 0 bases; unmatched junction bases: 7. The CDR3 has 16 residues. Looked up from germline, CDR1 is SGHVS and CDR2 is FNYEAQ. The CDR3 loop is CASSHGQGHMNTEAFF. As DNA, the CDR3 is TGTGCCAGCAGCCATGGACAGGGGCACATGAACACTGAAGCTTTCTTT.

J is TRBJ1-2 and V is TRBV27; 12 bases align to TRBD1. This CDR3 is built from 15 residues. Germline values: CDR1 MNHEY, CDR2 SMNVEV (reference sequence). Trimming removed 5 bases from V and 4 bases from J; junction bases left unmatched: 5. The CDR3 here is CASSTGTGGLYGYTF. For the CDR3, the DNA is TGTGCCAGCAGTACAGGGACAGGGGGCCTCTATGGCTACACCTTC.